These T cell receptor beta chains were read from a single sample in a study of PD-1 blockade in classical Hodgkin lymphoma. Clones were sequenced by immunoSEQ multiplex PCR, and TCRdb holds only the in-frame ones, with some missing. The sample contains around 31,000 clones, around 70% of which appear only once. This specimen was peripheral blood mononuclear cells (PBMCs), taken before the second cycle of nivolumab. These receptors all come from a human donor with classical Hodgkin lymphoma. Each CDR3 is given with its conserved first and last residue. The D gene is left open where the match is weak. Not all rows give a size; the values are once, few, many and, for expanded clones, a class.

d_call: TRBD2; clone_size: -; j_call: TRBJ2-3; v_call: TRBV7-2; cdr3_aa: CASSLIGGGLTDTQYF; cdr3_nt: TGTGCCAGCAGCTTAATTGGCGGGGGGCTCACAGATACGCAGTATTTT
d_call: TRBD1; clone_size: few; j_call: TRBJ1-1; v_call: TRBV30; cdr3_aa: CAWSPGQAPEAFF; cdr3_nt: TGTGCCTGGAGCCCAGGACAGGCGCCAGAAGCTTTCTTT
d_call: -; clone_size: -; j_call: TRBJ2-3; v_call: TRBV7-7; cdr3_aa: CASSLGAATTDTQYF; cdr3_nt: TGTGCTAGCAGCTTAGGGGCAGCGACCACAGATACGCAGTATTTT
d_call: -; clone_size: -; j_call: TRBJ2-6; v_call: TRBV25-1; cdr3_aa: CASSAGSGANVLTF; cdr3_nt: TGTGCCAGCAGTGCTGGGTCTGGGGCCAACGTCCTGACTTTC
d_call: -; clone_size: -; j_call: TRBJ1-5; v_call: TRBV19; cdr3_aa: CASSIEGFYNQPQHF; cdr3_nt: TGTGCCAGTAGTATTGAGGGGTTTTACAATCAGCCCCAGCATTTT
d_call: TRBD1; clone_size: -; j_call: TRBJ2-5; v_call: TRBV5-4; cdr3_aa: CASSLDREFQETQYF; cdr3_nt: TGTGCCAGCAGCCTGGACAGGGAGTTCCAAGAGACCCAGTACTTC
d_call: TRBD2; clone_size: -; j_call: TRBJ2-7; v_call: TRBV7-9; cdr3_aa: CAAGLAYDEQYF; cdr3_nt: TGTGCCGCGGGACTAGCGTACGACGAGCAGTACTTC
d_call: -; clone_size: -; j_call: TRBJ1-6; v_call: TRBV30; cdr3_aa: CAWSVLLSYNSPLHF; cdr3_nt: TGTGCCTGGAGTGTGTTACTCTCCTATAATTCACCCCTCCACTTT
d_call: -; clone_size: -; j_call: TRBJ1-5; v_call: TRBV30; cdr3_aa: CAWSRYREDQPQHF; cdr3_nt: TGTGCCTGGAGTCGTTACAGGGAGGATCAGCCCCAGCATTTT
d_call: -; clone_size: -; j_call: TRBJ1-2; v_call: TRBV28; cdr3_aa: CASSTRQFYGYTF; cdr3_nt: TGTGCCAGCAGCACCCGACAGTTCTATGGCTACACCTTC
d_call: -; clone_size: -; j_call: TRBJ1-1; v_call: TRBV29-1; cdr3_aa: CSAEATVNTEAFF; cdr3_nt: TGCAGCGCCGAGGCGACGGTGAACACTGAAGCTTTCTTT
d_call: -; clone_size: -; j_call: TRBJ1-5; v_call: TRBV28; cdr3_aa: CASTIGGTNQPQHF; cdr3_nt: TGTGCCAGCACCATAGGGGGGACCAATCAGCCCCAGCATTTT
d_call: TRBD1; clone_size: -; j_call: TRBJ1-1; v_call: TRBV5-1; cdr3_aa: CASSPNVGTGRGTEAFF; cdr3_nt: TGCGCCAGCAGCCCCAATGTGGGGACAGGGAGAGGGACTGAAGCTTTCTTT
d_call: TRBD2; clone_size: medium-sized; j_call: TRBJ2-3; v_call: TRBV7-2; cdr3_aa: CASRPLAGISDTQYF; cdr3_nt: TGTGCCAGCAGGCCACTAGCGGGGATCTCAGATACGCAGTATTTT
d_call: -; clone_size: -; j_call: TRBJ2-3; v_call: TRBV30; cdr3_aa: CAWSQERLITDTQYF; cdr3_nt: TGTGCCTGGAGTCAGGAGAGACTTATCACAGATACGCAGTATTTT
d_call: TRBD1; clone_size: -; j_call: TRBJ2-1; v_call: TRBV29-1; cdr3_aa: CSVEDLTGTAISYNEQFF; cdr3_nt: TGCAGCGTTGAAGATCTTACCGGGACAGCGATTTCCTACAATGAGCAGTTCTTC
d_call: -; clone_size: -; j_call: TRBJ2-1; v_call: TRBV5-1; cdr3_aa: CASSLEGYEQFF; cdr3_nt: TGCGCCAGCAGCTTGGAAGGCTATGAGCAGTTCTTC
d_call: -; clone_size: -; j_call: TRBJ2-3; v_call: TRBV18; cdr3_aa: CASSPRSPSTDTQYF; cdr3_nt: TGTGCCAGCTCACCACGGAGCCCTAGCACAGATACGCAGTATTTT
d_call: TRBD1; clone_size: -; j_call: TRBJ2-2; v_call: TRBV27; cdr3_aa: CASRHRGLYGGEPNTGELFF; cdr3_nt: TGTGCCAGCAGGCACAGGGGGCTCTACGGCGGAGAGCCGAACACCGGGGAGCTGTTTTTT
d_call: -; clone_size: -; j_call: TRBJ1-5; v_call: TRBV9; cdr3_aa: CASSATAGYSNQPQHF; cdr3_nt: TGTGCCAGCAGCGCTACGGCAGGGTATAGCAATCAGCCCCAGCATTTT
d_call: TRBD1; clone_size: few; j_call: TRBJ1-2; v_call: TRBV7-2; cdr3_aa: CASSLVQGALYGYTF; cdr3_nt: TGTGCCAGCAGCTTAGTACAGGGGGCCCTCTATGGCTACACCTTC
d_call: -; clone_size: -; j_call: TRBJ2-7; v_call: TRBV5-1; cdr3_aa: CASSLALVQVEQYF; cdr3_nt: TGCGCCAGCAGCTTGGCGCTGGTCCAGGTCGAGCAGTACTTC
d_call: -; clone_size: -; j_call: TRBJ2-2; v_call: TRBV6-1; cdr3_aa: CASSGARGALSGELFF; cdr3_nt: TGTGCCAGCAGTGGAGCCCGTGGGGCCCTGTCCGGGGAGCTGTTTTTT